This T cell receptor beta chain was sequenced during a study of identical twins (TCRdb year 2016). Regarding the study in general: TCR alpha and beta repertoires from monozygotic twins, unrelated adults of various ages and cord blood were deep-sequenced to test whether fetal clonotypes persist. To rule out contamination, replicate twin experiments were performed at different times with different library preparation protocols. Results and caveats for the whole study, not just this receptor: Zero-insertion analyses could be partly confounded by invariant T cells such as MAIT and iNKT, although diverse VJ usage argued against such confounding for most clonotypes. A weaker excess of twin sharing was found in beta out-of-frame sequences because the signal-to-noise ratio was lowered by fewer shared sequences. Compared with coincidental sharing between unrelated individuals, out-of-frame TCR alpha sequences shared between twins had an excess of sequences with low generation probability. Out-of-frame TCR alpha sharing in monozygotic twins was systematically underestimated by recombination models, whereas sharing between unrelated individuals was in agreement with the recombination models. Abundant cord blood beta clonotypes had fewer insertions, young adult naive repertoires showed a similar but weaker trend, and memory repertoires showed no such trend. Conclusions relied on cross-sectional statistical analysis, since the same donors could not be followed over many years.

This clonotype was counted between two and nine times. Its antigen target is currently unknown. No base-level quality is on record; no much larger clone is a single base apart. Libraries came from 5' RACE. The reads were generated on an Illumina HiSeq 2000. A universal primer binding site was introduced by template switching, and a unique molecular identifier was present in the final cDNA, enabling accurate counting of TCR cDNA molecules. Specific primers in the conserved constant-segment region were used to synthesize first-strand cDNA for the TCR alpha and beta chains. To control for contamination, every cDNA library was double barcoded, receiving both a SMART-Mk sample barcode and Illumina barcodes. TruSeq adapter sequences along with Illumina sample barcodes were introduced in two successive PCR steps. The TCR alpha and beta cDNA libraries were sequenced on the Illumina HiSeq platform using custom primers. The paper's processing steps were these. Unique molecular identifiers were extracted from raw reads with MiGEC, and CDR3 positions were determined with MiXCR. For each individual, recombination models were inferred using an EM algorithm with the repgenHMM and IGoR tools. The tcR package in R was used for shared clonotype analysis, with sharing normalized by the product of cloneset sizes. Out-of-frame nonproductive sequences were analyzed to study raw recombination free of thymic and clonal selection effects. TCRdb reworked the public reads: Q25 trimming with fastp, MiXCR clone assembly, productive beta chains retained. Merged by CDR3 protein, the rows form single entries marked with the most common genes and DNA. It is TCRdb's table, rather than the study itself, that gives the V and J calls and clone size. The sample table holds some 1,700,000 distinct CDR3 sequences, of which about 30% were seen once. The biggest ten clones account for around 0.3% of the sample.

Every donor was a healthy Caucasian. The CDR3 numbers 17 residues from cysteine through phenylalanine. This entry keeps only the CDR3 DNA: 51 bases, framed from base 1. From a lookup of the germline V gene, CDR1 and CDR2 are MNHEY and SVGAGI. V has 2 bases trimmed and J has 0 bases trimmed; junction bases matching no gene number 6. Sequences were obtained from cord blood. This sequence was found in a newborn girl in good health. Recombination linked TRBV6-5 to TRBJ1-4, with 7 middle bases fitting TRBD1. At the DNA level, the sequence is TGTGCCAGCAGTTACCGCGGGACAGCCTCAACTAATGAAAAACTGTTTTTT. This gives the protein CASSYRGTASTNEKLFF.